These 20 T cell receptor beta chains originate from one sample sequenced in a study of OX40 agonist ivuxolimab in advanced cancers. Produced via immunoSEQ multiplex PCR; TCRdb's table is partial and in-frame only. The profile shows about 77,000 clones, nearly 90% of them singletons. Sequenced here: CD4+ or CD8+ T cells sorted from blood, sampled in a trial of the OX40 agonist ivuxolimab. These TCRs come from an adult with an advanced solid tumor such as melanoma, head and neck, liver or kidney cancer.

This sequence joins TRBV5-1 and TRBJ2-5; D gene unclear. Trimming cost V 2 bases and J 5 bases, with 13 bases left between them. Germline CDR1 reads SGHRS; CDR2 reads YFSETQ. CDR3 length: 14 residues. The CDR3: CASSLVAAGETQYF. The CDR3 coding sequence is TGCGCCAGCAGCTTAGTGGCCGCCGGTGAGACCCAGTACTTC.

CDR3 in DNA: TGCGCCAGCAGCTCTGGAATAGTGGGGGCCCTATCACCCCTCCACTTT. Amino acids: CASSSGIVGALSPLHF. The chain links TRBV5-1 to TRBJ1-6, with D possibly being TRBD1 (6 bases). Germline V gene lookup returns CDR1 SGHRS and CDR2 YFSETQ. V gave up 3 bases and J gave up 10 bases, with 20 bases separating them. This CDR3 comprises 16 residues. Full variable domain (rest looked up from reference TRBV5-1 and TRBJ1-6): KAGVTQTPRYLIKTRGQQVTLSCSPISGHRSVSWYQQTPGQGLQFLFEYFSETQRNKGNFPGRFSGRQFSNSRSEMNVSTLELGDSALYLCASSSGIVGALSPLHFGNGTRLTVT.

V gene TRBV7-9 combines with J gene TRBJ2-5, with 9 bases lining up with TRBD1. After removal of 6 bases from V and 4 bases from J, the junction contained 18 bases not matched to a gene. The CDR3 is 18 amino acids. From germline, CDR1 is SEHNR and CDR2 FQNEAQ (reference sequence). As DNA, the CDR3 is TGTGCCAGCAGATCTGGACAGGGGCTCGAGTCGATCGGAGAGACCCAGTACTTC. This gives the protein CASRSGQGLESIGETQYF.

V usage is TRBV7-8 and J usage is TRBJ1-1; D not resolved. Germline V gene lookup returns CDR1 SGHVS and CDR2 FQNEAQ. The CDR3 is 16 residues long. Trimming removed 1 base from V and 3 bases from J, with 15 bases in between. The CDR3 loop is CASSLESGRLYTEAFF. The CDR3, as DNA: TGTGCCAGCAGCTTAGAGTCGGGAAGACTATACACTGAAGCTTTCTTT.

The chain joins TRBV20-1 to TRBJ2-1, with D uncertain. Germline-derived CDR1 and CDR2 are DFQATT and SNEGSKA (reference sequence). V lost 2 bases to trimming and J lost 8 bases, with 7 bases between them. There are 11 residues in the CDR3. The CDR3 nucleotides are TGCAGTGCTAGAAAAATGGATGAGCAGTTCTTC. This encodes CSARKMDEQFF.

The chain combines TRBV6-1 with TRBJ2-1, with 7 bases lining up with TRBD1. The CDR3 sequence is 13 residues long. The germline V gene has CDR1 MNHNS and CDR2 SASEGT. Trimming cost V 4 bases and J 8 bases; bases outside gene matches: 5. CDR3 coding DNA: TGTGCCAGCAGTGCGACAGGGAAGGATGAGCAGTTCTTC. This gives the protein CASSATGKDEQFF.

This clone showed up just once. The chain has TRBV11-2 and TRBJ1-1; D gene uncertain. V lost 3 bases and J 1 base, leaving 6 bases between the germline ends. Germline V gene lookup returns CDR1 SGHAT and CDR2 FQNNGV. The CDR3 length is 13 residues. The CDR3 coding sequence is TGTGCCAGCAGCTTTGCGGCGAACACTGAAGCTTTCTTT. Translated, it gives CASSFAANTEAFF.

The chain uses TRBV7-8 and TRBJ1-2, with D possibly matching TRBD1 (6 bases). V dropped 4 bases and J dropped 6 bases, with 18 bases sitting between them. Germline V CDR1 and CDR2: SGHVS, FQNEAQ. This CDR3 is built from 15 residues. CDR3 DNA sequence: TGTGCCAGCAGCTGGTTAACGGGACATAGCCATGGCTACACCTTC. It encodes CASSWLTGHSHGYTF. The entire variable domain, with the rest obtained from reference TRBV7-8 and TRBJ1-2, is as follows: GAGVSQSPRYKVAKRGQDVALRCDPISGHVSLFWYQQALGQGPEFLTYFQNEAQLDKSGLPSDRFFAERPEGSVSTLKIQRTQQEDSAVYLCASSWLTGHSHGYTFGSGTRLTVV.

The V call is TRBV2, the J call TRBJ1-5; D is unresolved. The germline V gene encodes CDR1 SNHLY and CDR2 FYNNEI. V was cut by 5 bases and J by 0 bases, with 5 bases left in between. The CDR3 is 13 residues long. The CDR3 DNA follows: TGTGCCAGCAGTCTGTATAGCAATCAGCCCCAGCATTTT. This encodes CASSLYSNQPQHF. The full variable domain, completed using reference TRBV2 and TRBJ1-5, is EPEVTQTPSHQVTQMGQEVILRCVPISNHLYFYWYRQILGQKVEFLVSFYNNEISEKSEIFDDQFSVERPDGSNFTLKIRSTKLEDSAMYFCASSLYSNQPQHFGDGTRLSIL.

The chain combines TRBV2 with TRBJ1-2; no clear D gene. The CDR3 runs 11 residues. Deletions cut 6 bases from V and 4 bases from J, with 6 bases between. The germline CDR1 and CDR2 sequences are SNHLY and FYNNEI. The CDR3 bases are TGTGCCAGCAGGTCGTCCTATGGCTACACCTTC. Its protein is CASRSSYGYTF.

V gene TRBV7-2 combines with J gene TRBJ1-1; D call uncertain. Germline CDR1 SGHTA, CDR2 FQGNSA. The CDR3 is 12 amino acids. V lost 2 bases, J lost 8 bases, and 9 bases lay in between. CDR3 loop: CASSLRSREAFF. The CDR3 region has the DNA TGTGCCAGCAGCTTAAGGTCAAGAGAAGCTTTCTTT.

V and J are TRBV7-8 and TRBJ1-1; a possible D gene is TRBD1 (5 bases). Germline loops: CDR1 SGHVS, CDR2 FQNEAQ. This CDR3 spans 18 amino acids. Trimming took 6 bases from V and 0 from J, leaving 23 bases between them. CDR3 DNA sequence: TGTGCCAGCAGTGTCAGGCGGCAGGGTGAGTGGATGAACACTGAAGCTTTCTTT. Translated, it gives CASSVRRQGEWMNTEAFF.

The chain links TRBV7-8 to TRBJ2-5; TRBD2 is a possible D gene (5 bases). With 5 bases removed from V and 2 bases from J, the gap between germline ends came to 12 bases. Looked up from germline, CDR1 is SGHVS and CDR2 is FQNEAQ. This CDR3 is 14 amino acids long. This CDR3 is CASSLVTRQETQYF. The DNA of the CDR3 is TGTGCCAGCAGCCTAGTCACTAGACAAGAGACCCAGTACTTC.

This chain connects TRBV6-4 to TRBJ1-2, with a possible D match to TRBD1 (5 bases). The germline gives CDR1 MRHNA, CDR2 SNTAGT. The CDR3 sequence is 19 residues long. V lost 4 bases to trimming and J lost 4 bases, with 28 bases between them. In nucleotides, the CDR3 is TGTGCCAGCAGTGGGACTTTGACAGTTTGGCTCCCAGGTCTCTATGGCTACACCTTC. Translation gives CASSGTLTVWLPGLYGYTF.

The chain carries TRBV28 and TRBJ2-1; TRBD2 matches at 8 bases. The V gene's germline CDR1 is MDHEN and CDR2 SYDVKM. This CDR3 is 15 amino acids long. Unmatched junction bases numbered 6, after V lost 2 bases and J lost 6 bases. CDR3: CASSLVGRAPNEQFF. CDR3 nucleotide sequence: TGTGCCAGCAGTTTAGTCGGGAGGGCCCCCAATGAGCAGTTCTTC.

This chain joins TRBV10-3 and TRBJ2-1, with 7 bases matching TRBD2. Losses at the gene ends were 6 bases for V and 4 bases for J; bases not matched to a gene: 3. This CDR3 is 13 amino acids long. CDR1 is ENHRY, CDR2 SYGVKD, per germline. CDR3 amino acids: CAIRASGYNEQFF. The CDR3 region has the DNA TGTGCCATCAGGGCTAGCGGATACAATGAGCAGTTCTTC.

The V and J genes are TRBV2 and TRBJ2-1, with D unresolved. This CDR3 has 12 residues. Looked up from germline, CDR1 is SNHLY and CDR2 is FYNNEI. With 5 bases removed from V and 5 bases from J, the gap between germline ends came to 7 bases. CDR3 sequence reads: CASSFGHNEQFF. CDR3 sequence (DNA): TGTGCCAGCAGTTTCGGCCACAATGAGCAGTTCTTC.

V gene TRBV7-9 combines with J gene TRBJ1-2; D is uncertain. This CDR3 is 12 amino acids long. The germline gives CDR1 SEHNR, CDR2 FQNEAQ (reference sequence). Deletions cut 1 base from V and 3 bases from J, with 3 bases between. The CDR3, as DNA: TGTGCCAGCAGCTTAGTGCACTATGGCTACACCTTC. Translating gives CASSLVHYGYTF.

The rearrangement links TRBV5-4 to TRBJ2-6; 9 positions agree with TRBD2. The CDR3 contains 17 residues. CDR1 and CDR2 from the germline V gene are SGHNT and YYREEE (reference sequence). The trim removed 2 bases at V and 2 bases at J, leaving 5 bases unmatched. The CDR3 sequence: CASSLGGRVAGANVLTF. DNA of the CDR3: TGTGCCAGCAGCTTAGGCGGGAGGGTGGCTGGGGCCAACGTCCTGACTTTC.

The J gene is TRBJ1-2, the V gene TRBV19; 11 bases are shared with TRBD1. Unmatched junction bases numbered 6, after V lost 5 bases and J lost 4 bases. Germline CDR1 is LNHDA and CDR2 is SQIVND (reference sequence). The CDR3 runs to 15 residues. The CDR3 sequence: CASSPWTGGTYGYTF. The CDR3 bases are TGTGCCAGTAGTCCTTGGACAGGGGGCACCTATGGCTACACCTTC.